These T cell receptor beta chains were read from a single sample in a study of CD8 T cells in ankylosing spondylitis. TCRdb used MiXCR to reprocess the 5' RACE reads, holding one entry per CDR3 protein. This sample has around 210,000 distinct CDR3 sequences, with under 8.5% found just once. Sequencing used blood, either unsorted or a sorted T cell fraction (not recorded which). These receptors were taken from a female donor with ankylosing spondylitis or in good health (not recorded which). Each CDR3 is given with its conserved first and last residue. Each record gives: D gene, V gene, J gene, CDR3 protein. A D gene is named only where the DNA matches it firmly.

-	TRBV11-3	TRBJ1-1	CASTPGALNTEAFF
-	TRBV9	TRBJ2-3	CASSLALSGGDTQYF
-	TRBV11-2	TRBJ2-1	CANSRPSAEQFF
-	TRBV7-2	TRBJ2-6	CASSLVGGTGANVLTF
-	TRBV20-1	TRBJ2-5	CSARPSGHLRETQYF
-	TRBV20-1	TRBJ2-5	CSAILLAGEETQYF
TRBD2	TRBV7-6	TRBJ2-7	CASSLDGLAGGDEQYF
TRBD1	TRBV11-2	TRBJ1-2	CASSLVGTGIWSYTF
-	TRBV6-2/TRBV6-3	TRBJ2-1	CASRGTTGQSTYNEQFF
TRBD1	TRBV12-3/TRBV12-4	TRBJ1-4	CASSVTGGTREKLFF
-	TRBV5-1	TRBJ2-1	CASSLDRPFNEQFF
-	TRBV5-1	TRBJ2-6	CASSLQGSAGANVLTF
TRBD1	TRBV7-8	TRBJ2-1	CASNAKAGGRDEQFF
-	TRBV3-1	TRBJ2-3	CASSPPGADTQYF
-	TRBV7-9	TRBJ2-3	CASSLGEYTQYF
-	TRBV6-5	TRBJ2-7	CASSYFSGRKAYEQCF
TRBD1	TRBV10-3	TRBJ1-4	CATSGTGEEKLFF
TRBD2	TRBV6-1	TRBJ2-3	CASRARTSSTDTQYF
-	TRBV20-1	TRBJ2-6	CSARVGVGANVLTF
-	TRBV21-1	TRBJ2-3	CASSKGAGDTDTQYF
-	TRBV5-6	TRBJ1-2	CASSRMSSRVSDYGYTF
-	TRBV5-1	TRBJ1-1	CASSLAENLEAFF
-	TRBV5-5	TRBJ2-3	CASSLLGESTDTQYF
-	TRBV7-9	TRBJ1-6	CASRHRGGESPLHF
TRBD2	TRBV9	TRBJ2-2	CASSRLAGDVGELFF
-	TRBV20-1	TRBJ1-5	CSARVQKQGQTQPQHF
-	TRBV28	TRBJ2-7	CASSLTDKPYEQYF
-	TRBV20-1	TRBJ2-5	CSAWGDQETQYF